This T cell receptor (beta chain) was obtained from a study of regulatory T cells in long-lasting Graves disease. Turning to the study itself: Graves' patients who were just diagnosed had used antithyroid drugs for under 3 months.

This clonotype has ten or more counts. To make TCR beta libraries, researchers used iRepertoire HTBI primers and Arm-PCR of CDR3 regions. TCRdb analysed the multiplex PCR reads with MiXCR anew, one entry per CDR3 protein. The profile shows 400,000 to 550,000 distinct CDR3 sequences, around 14% of them singletons. Trimming took 0 bases from V and 9 from J, leaving 8 bases between them. In germline, CDR1 is SGHDN, CDR2 FVKESK. This CDR3 region has 12 residues. Indicated time point: newly diagnosed GD, antithyroid drugs for less than 3 months. From RNA extracted from PBMCs, the TCR library was made. The same sample was also used in a study of T cells in Graves' hyperthyroidism and ophthalmopathy.

This receptor was obtained from a woman aged 25 to 39 with Graves disease. The material was peripheral blood mononuclear cells (PBMCs), obtained at new diagnosis, from a patient treated with antithyroid drugs. This chain uses TRBV14 with TRBJ2-5, with D perhaps being TRBD1 or TRBD2 (5 bases each). CDR3 sequence: CASSQDRDAQYF. Here the CDR3 DNA reads TGTGCCAGCAGCCAAGATCGGGACGCCCAGTACTTC.